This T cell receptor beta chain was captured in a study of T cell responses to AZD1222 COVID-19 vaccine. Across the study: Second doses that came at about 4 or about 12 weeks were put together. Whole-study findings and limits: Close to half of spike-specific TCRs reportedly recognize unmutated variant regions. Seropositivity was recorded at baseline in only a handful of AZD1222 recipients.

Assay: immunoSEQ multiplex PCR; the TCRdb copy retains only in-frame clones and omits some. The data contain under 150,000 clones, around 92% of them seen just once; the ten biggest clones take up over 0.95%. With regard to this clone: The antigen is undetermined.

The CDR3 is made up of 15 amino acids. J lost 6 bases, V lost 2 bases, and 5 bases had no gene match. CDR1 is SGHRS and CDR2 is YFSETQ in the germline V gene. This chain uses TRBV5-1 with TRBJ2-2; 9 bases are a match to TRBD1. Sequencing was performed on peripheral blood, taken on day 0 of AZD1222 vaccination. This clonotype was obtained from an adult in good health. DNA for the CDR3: TGCGCCAGCAGCTTCGAGACAGGGGGTTCCGGGGAGCTGTTTTTT. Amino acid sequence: CASSFETGGSGELFF. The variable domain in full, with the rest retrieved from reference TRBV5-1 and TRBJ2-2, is KAGVTQTPRYLIKTRGQQVTLSCSPISGHRSVSWYQQTPGQGLQFLFEYFSETQRNKGNFPGRFSGRQFSNSRSEMNVSTLELGDSALYLCASSFETGGSGELFFGEGSRLTVL.